This entry is about one T cell receptor beta chain. This sample was included in a study of cytomegalovirus exposure and HLA in healthy donors. The PCR had 60 Vbeta and 13 Jbeta primers. Assay used: immunoSEQ multiplex PCR; TCRdb lists only in-frame clones, some missing. The data show roughly 72,000 clones, approximately 79% seen once. The sequence was collected from a woman aged 40 to 50 in good health and CMV-seropositive. Sample: PBMCs.

CDR3 in amino acids: CASSYTGENSPLHF. DNA of the CDR3: TGTGCCAGCAGTTACACAGGGGAGAATTCACCCCTCCACTTT. The genes are TRBV6-6 and TRBJ1-6; 7 bases fit TRBD1. The CDR3 sequence is 14 residues long. Germline V gene sequence: CDR1 MNHNY, CDR2 SVGAGI (reference sequence). With 2 bases clipped from V and 7 bases from J, the junction kept 2 bases outside the gene matches.